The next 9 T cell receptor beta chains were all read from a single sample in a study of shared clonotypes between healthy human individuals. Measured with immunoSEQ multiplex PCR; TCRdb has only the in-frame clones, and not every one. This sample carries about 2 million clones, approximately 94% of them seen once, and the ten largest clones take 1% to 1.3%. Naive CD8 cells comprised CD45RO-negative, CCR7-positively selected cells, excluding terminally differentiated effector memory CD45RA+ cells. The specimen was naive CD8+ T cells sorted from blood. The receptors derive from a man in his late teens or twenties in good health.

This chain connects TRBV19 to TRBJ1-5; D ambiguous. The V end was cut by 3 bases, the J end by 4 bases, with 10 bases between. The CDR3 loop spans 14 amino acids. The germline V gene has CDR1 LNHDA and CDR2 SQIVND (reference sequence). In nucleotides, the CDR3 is TGTGCCAGTAGTATCAATGGGTGGAATCAGCCCCAGCATTTT. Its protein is CASSINGWNQPQHF.

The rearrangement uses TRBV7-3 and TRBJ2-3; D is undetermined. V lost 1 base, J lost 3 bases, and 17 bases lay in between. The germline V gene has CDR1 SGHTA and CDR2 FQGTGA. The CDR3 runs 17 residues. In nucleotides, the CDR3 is TGTGCCAGCAGCTTAAATTCCCCCCACCTGGGAACAGATACGCAGTATTTT. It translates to CASSLNSPHLGTDTQYF.

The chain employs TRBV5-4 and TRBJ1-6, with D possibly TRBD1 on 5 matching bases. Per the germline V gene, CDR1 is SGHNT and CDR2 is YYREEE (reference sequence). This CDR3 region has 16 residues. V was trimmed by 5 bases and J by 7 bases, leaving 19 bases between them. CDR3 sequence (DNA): TGTGCCAGCAGAAGTCCAGGGTATGGATACAATTCACCCCTCCACTTT. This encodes CASRSPGYGYNSPLHF. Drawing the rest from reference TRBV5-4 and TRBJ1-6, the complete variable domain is ETGVTQSPTHLIKTRGQQVTLRCSSQSGHNTVSWYQQALGQGPQFIFQYYREEENGRGNFPPRFSGLQFPNYSSELNVNALELDDSALYLCASRSPGYGYNSPLHFGNGTRLTVT.

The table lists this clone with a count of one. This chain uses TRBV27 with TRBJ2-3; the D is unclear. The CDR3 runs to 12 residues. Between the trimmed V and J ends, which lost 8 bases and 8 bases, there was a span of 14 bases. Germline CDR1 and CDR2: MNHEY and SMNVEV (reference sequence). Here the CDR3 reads CASGLKWSTQYF. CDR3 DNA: TGTGCCAGCGGCCTTAAATGGTCTACGCAGTATTTT.

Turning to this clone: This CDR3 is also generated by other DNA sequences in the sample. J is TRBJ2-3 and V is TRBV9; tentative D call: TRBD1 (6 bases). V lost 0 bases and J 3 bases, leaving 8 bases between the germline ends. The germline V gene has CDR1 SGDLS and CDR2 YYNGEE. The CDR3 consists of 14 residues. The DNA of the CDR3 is TGTGCCAGCAGCGTAGAGGGGACAACAGATACGCAGTATTTT. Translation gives CASSVEGTTDTQYF.

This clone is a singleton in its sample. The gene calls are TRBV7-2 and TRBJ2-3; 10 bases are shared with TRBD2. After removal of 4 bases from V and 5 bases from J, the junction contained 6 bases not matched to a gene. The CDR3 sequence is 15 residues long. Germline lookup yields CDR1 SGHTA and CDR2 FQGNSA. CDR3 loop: CASSSTSGVGDTQYF. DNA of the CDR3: TGTGCCAGCAGCTCAACTAGCGGGGTGGGAGATACGCAGTATTTT.

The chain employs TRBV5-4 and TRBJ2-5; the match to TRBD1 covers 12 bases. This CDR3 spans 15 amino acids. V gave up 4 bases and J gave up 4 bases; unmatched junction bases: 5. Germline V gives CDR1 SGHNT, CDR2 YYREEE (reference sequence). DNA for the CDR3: TGTGCCAGCAGCCCGGGACAGGGGGCGGGAGAGACCCAGTACTTC. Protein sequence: CASSPGQGAGETQYF.

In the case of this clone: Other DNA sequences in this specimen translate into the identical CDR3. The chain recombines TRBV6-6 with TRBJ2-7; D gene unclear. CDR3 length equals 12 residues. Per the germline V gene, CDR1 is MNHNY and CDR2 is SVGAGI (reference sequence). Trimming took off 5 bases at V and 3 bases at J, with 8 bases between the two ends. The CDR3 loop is CASSASGYEQYF. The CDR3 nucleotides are TGTGCCAGCAGTGCATCAGGCTACGAGCAGTACTTC.

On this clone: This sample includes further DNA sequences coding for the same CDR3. CDR3 residues: CASSFPGDEQYF. The CDR3 nucleotides are TGTGCCAGCAGTTTCCCGGGAGACGAGCAGTACTTC. The rearrangement links TRBV27 to TRBJ2-7, with a weak D call TRBD2 (6 bases). CDR3 length: 12 residues. CDR1 is MNHEY and CDR2 is SMNVEV in the germline V gene (reference sequence). Trimming pared 3 bases from V and 5 bases from J, leaving 8 bases between.